One sample yielded the 13 T cell receptor beta chains listed below, sequenced in a study of monozygotic twins with inflammatory bowel disease. TCRdb reanalyzed the 5' RACE reads, giving one entry per CDR3 protein sequence and no DNA. The sample has fewer than 550,000 distinct CDR3 sequences; the top ten hold 2.4%. The sequencing sample was made of blood. These receptors came from a human donor with ulcerative colitis or Crohn's disease, or a healthy co-twin of an affected twin (not recorded which).

The chain uses TRBV14 and TRBJ2-5; TCRdb's D gene call, TRBD2, goes unchecked for lack of DNA. Germline CDR1 is SGHDN and CDR2 is FVKESK. This CDR3 is built from 18 residues. This chain's CDR3 is CASSPRPSGGHREETQYF.

This chain joins TRBV3-1 and TRBJ2-1; absent DNA, TCRdb's TRBD2 call cannot be checked. The CDR3 length is 17 residues. The germline V gene has CDR1 LGHDT and CDR2 YNNKEL (reference sequence). CDR3 in amino acids: CASSRTSGGKSYNEQFF.

The chain combines TRBV28 with TRBJ1-1; absent DNA, TCRdb's TRBD1 call cannot be checked. There are 16 residues in the CDR3. Per germline, CDR1 MDHEN and CDR2 SYDVKM. This chain's CDR3 is CASRGTPGTGNTEAFF. The full variable domain, rest sourced from reference TRBV28 and TRBJ1-1, is DVKVTQSSRYLVKRTGEKVFLECVQDMDHENMFWYRQDPGLGLRLIYFSYDVKMKEKGDIPEGYSVSREKKERFSLILESASTNQTSMYLCASRGTPGTGNTEAFFGQGTRLTVV.

This chain links TRBV5-3 with TRBJ2-3. TRBV5-3 is designated an ORF whose function remains uncertain. This CDR3 is built from 15 residues. The CDR3 reads CARSLPVHRTDTQYF.

This rearrangement joins TRBV7-2 to TRBJ1-2; TCRdb's D call, TRBD1, is unchecked because there is no DNA. Germline CDR1 reads SGHTA; CDR2 reads FQGNSA. The length of the CDR3 is 14 residues. CDR3 sequence reads: CASSLVGGPDGYTF.

The CDR3 loop reads CASRGDLLGDTQYF. The chain joins TRBV5-1 to TRBJ2-3; TCRdb gives TRBD2 as the D gene, but with no DNA this cannot be confirmed. The germline gives CDR1 SGHRS, CDR2 YFSETQ. The CDR3 runs to 14 residues.

This chain connects TRBV4-3 to TRBJ1-6; TCRdb returns TRBD1, unconfirmable since there is no DNA. The CDR3 has 17 amino acids. The V gene's germline CDR1 is LGHNA and CDR2 YSLEER. CDR3 in amino acids: CASSQEGQRTINSPLHF.

The J gene is TRBJ2-1, the V gene TRBV2; TCRdb picks TRBD1, but there is no DNA to check that call. Germline assignment: CDR1 SNHLY and CDR2 FYNNEI. The CDR3 runs to 15 residues. The CDR3 protein is CASSETGQGSPEQFF.

The chain joins TRBV20-1 to TRBJ2-3; TCRdb's assignment of TRBD2 cannot be checked, as there is no DNA. The length of the CDR3 is 14 residues. Looked up from germline, CDR1 is DFQATT and CDR2 is SNEGSKA (reference sequence). CDR3 sequence reads: CSALHEGFTDTQYF.

The chain carries TRBV6-2 or TRBV6-3 and TRBJ1-6; no DNA is available, so the TRBD1 call from TCRdb remains unchecked. The CDR3 has 14 residues. Germline values: CDR1 MNHEY, CDR2 SVGEGT. CDR3 in amino acids: CASRTGNRILPLHF.

This sequence joins TRBV10-3 and TRBJ1-2; TCRdb outputs TRBD1, but without DNA this stays unchecked. The CDR3 is made up of 15 amino acids. Germline CDR1 and CDR2: ENHRY and SYGVKD. This CDR3 is CAIRRRDTENYGYTF.

This chain joins TRBV14 and TRBJ2-1; the TRBD1 assignment by TCRdb is unverifiable without DNA. CDR1 SGHDN and CDR2 FVKESK come from the germline V gene. This CDR3 region has 16 residues. The CDR3 is CASSQLGQGLYNEQFF.

This chain links TRBV12-3 or TRBV12-4 with TRBJ2-1. This CDR3 comprises 14 residues. The CDR3 here is CASSLGSEYNEQFF.